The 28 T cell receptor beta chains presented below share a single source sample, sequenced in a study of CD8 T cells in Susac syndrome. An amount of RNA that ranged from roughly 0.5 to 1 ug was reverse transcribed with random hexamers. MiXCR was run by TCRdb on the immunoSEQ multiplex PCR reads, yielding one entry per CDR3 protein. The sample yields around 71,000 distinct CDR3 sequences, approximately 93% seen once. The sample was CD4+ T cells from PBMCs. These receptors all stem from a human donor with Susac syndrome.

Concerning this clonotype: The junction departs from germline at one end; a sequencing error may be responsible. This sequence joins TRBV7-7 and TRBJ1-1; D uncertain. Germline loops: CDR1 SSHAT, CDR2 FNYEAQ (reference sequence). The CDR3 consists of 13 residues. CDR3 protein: CASSPHLNTEAFF. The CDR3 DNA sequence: TGTGCTAGCAGCCCCCATTTGAACACTGAAGCTTTCTTT.

The CDR3 reads CASSLEIDRAYGYTF. The CDR3 region has the DNA TGTGCCAGCAGTTTAGAGATCGACAGGGCTTATGGCTACACCTTC. The J gene is TRBJ1-2, the V gene TRBV12-3 or TRBV12-4; 7 bases line up with TRBD1. The V gene end was trimmed by 1 base and the J gene end by 5 bases; junction bases not matched to a gene: 7. The CDR3 extends over 15 amino acids.

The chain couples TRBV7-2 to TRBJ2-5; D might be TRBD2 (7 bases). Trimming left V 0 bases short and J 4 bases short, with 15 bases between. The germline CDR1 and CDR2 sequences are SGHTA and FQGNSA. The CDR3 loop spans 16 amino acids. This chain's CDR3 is CASSLAVGGRRETQYF. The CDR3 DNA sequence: TGTGCCAGCAGCTTAGCAGTCGGGGGGCGAAGAGAGACCCAGTACTTC.

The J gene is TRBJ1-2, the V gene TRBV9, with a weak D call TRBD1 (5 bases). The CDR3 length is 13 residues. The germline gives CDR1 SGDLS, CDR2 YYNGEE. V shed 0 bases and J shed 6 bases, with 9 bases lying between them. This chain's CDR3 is CASSVGQRDGYTF. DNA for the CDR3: TGTGCCAGCAGCGTAGGACAGAGGGATGGCTACACCTTC.

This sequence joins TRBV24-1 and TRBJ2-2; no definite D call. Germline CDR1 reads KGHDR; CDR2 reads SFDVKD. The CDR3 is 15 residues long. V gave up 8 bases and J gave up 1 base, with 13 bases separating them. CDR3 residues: CATMVGSGNTGELFF. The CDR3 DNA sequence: TGTGCCACCATGGTAGGGTCGGGGAACACCGGGGAGCTGTTTTTT.

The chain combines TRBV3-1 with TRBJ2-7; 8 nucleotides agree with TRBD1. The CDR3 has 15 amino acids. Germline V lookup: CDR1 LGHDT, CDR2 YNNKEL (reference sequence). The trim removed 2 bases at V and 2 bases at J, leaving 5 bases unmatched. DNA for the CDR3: TGTGCCAGCAGCCAACGTCAGGGGGCTGCCTACGAGCAGTACTTC. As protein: CASSQRQGAAYEQYF.

The CDR3 reads CASSQDLQGIKNTIYF. In nucleotides, the CDR3 is TGCGCCAGCAGCCAAGATCTCCAGGGGATAAAAAACACCATATATTTT. The gene calls are TRBV4-1 and TRBJ1-3; TRBD1 might be the D (6 bases). The V gene lost 0 bases and the J gene lost 6 bases, with 15 bases spanning the gap. CDR3 length equals 16 residues. Germline-derived CDR1 and CDR2 are MGHRA and YSYEKL.

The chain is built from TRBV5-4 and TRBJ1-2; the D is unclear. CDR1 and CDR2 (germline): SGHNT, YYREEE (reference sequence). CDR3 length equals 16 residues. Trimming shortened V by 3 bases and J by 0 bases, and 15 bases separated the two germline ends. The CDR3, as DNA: TGTGCCAGCAGCTCCGGACCGTATTCTTCTAACTATGGCTACACCTTC. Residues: CASSSGPYSSNYGYTF.

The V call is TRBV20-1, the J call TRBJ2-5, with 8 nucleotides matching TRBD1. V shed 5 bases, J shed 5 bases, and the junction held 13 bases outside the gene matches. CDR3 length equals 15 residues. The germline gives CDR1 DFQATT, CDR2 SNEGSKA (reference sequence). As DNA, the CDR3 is TGCAGTGCTCCTCCCCGGACAGGGTCAATGGAGACCCAGTACTTC. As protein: CSAPPRTGSMETQYF.

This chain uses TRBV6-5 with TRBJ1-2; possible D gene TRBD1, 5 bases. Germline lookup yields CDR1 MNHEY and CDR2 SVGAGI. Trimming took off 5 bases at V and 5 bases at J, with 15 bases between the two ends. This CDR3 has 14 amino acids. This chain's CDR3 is CASSKGEGRYGYTF. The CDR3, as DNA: TGTGCCAGCAGTAAAGGGGAGGGGAGGTATGGCTACACCTTC.

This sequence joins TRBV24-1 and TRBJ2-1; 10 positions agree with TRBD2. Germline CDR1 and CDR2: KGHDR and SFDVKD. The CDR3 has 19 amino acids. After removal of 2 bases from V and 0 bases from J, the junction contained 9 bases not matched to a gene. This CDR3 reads CATSDSLGLAATSYNEQFF. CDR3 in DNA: TGTGCCACCAGTGATTCCCTCGGACTAGCGGCTACCTCCTACAATGAGCAGTTCTTC.

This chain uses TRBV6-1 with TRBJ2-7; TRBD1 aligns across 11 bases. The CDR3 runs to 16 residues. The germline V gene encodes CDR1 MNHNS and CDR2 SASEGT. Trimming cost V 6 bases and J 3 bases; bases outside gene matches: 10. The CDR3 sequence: CASSLGQGVYFYEQYF. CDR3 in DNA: TGTGCCAGCAGCCTGGGACAGGGGGTTTACTTCTACGAGCAGTACTTC.

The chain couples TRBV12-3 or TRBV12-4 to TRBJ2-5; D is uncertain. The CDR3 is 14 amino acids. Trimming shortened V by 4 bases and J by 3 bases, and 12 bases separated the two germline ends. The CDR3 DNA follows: TGTGCCAGCAGTTCCGGCGGCTACGAAGAGACCCAGTACTTC. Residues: CASSSGGYEETQYF.

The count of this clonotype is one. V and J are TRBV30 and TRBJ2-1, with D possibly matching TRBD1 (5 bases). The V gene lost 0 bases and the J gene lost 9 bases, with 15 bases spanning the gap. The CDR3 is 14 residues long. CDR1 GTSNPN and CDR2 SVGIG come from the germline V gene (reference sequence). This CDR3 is CAWSVGQGESEQFF. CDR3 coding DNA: TGTGCCTGGAGTGTTGGGCAGGGCGAGAGTGAGCAGTTCTTC.

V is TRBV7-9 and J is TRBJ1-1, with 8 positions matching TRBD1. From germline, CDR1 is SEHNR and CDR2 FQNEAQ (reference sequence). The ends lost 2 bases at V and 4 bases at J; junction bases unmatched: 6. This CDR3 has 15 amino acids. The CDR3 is CASSLNPDRATEAFF. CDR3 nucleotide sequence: TGTGCCAGCAGCTTAAACCCGGACAGGGCCACTGAAGCTTTCTTT.

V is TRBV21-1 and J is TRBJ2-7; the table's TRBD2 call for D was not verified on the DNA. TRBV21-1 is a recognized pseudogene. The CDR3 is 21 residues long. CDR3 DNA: TGTGCCAGCAGCAGAGGTCGTGAACAGGGCACTAGCCGACGCAGCCTCTACGAGCAGTACTTC. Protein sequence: CASSRGREQGTSRRSLYEQYF.

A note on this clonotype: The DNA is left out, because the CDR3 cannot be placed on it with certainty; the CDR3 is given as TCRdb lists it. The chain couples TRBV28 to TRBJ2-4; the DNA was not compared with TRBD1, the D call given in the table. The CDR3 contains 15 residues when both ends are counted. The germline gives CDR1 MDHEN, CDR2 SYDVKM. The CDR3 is CASSSSGQMPNIQYF.

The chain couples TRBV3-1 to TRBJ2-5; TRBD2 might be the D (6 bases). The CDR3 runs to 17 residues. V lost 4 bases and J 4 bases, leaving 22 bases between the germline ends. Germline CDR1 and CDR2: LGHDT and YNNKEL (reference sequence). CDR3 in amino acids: CASSPRPHGGKRETQYF. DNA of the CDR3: TGTGCCAGCAGCCCAAGACCCCATGGAGGGAAAAGAGAGACCCAGTACTTC.

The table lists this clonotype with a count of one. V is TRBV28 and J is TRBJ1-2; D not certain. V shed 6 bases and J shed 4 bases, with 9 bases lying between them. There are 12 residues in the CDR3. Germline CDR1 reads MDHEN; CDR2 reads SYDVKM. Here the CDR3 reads CASRSGPYGYTF. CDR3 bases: TGTGCCAGCAGATCCGGTCCCTATGGCTACACCTTC.

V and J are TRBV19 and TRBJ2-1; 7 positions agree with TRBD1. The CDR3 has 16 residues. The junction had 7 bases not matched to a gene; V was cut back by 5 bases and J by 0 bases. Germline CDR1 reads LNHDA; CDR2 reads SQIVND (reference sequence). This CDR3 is CASSSGTVSSYNEQFF. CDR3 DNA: TGTGCCAGTAGTTCTGGGACAGTCAGCTCCTACAATGAGCAGTTCTTC.

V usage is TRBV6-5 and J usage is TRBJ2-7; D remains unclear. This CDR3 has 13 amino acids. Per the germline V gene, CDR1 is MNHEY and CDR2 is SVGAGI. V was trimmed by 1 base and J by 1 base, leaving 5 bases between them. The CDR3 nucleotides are TGTGCCAGCAGTTACTACGGTTCCTACGAGCAGTACTTC. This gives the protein CASSYYGSYEQYF.

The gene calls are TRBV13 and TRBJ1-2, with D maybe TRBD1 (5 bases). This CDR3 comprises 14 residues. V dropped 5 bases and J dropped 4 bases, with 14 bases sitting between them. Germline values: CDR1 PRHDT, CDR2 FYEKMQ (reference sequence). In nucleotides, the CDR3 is TGTGCCAGCAGCCAAACGAGACAGAGCTATGGCTACACCTTC. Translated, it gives CASSQTRQSYGYTF. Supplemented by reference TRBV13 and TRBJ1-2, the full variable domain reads AAGVIQSPRHLIKEKRETATLKCYPIPRHDTVYWYQQGPGQDPQFLISFYEKMQSDKGSIPDRFSAQQFSDYHSELNMSSLELGDSALYFCASSQTRQSYGYTFGSGTRLTVV.

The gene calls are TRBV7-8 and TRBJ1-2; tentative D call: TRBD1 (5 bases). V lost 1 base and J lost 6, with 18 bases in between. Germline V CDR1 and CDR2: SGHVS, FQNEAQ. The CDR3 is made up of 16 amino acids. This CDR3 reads CASSLEPGRTVDGYTF. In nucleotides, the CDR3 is TGTGCCAGCAGCTTAGAGCCGGGACGGACGGTGGATGGCTACACCTTC.

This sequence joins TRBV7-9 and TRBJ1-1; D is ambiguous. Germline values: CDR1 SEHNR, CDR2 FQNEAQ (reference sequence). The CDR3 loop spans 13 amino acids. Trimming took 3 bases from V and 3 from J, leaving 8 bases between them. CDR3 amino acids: CASSFAGDTEAFF. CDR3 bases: TGTGCCAGCAGCTTTGCTGGGGACACTGAAGCTTTCTTT.

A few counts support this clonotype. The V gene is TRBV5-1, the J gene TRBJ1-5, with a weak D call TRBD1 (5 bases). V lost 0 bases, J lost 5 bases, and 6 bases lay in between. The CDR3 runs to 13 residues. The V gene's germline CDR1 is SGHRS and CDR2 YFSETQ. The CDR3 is CASSLGGDQPQHF. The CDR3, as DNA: TGCGCCAGCAGCTTGGGAGGGGATCAGCCCCAGCATTTT.

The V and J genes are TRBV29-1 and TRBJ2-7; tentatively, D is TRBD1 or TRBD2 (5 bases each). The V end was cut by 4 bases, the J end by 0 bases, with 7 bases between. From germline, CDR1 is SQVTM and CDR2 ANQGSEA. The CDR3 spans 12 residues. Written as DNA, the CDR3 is TGCAGCGTTGCCGGGACCTCCTACGAGCAGTACTTC. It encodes CSVAGTSYEQYF.

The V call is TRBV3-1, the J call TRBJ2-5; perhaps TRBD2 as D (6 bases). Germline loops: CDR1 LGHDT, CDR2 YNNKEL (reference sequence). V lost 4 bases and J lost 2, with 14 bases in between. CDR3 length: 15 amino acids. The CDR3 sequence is CASSLVGTLQETQYF. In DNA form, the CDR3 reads TGTGCCAGCAGCCTAGTTGGGACTTTACAAGAGACCCAGTACTTC.

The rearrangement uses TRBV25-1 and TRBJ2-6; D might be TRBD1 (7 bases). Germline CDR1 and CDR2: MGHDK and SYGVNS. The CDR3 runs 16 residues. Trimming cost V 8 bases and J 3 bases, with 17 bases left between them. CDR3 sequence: CASQQEGAVGANVLTF. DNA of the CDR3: TGTGCCAGCCAACAGGAGGGGGCCGTTGGGGCCAACGTCCTGACTTTC.